The 20 T cell receptor beta chains below were found in one sample sequenced in a study of beta chain features in type 1 diabetes. The study, taken as a whole, reports: TCRB CDR3s from Type 1 diabetes patients were moderately but significantly shorter in all four CD4+ subsets.

Which antigens these TCRs recognize remains unknown. The study reverse transcribed the entire isolated RNA, so it sequenced expressed TCRB transcripts. Profiled with immunoSEQ multiplex PCR; TCRdb holds only in-frame clones, not every one. The data show some 660,000 clones, about 14% seen once. Input material: naive CD4+ T cells from blood. These receptors were taken from a man between 18 and 35 years old with type 1 diabetes.

This clone has more than one count but fewer than ten. The chain combines TRBV5-1 with TRBJ2-5, with 14 bases that match TRBD2. Germline V gene data show CDR1 as SGHRS and CDR2 as YFSETQ. The CDR3 loop spans 16 amino acids. V shed 4 bases, J shed 3 bases, and the junction held 5 bases outside the gene matches. In DNA, the CDR3 is TGCGCCAGCAGCACCGGACTAGCGGGGGGCAAAGAGACCCAGTACTTC. It is translated as CASSTGLAGGKETQYF.

This clone was counted a few times. The chain couples TRBV4-3 to TRBJ2-3; either TRBD1 or TRBD2 may supply D (6 bases each). Germline assignment: CDR1 LGHNA and CDR2 YSLEER. Trimming stripped 0 bases from V and 4 bases from J, with 17 bases between. The CDR3 extends over 17 amino acids. The CDR3 region is CASSQETGASRADTQYF. The CDR3 DNA sequence: TGCGCCAGCAGCCAAGAGACGGGGGCTAGCAGGGCAGATACGCAGTATTTT.

The chain links TRBV5-1 to TRBJ2-5; 13 nucleotides agree with TRBD2. Germline V gene lookup returns CDR1 SGHRS and CDR2 YFSETQ. The junction had 6 bases not matched to a gene; V was cut back by 3 bases and J by 4 bases. CDR3 length: 16 residues. For the CDR3, the DNA is TGCGCCAGCAGCTACCCCTGGACTAGCGGGAGAGAGACCCAGTACTTC. Protein product: CASSYPWTSGRETQYF.

This clone appeared a few times. The chain has TRBV29-1 and TRBJ2-5; 14 nucleotides agree with TRBD2. The germline CDR1 and CDR2 sequences are SQVTM and ANQGSEA. CDR3 length: 17 amino acids. The trim removed 1 base at V and 5 bases at J, leaving 9 bases unmatched. CDR3 DNA sequence: TGCAGCGTTGAAGTGCGACTAGCGGGAGGGACTTGGGAGACCCAGTACTTC. Translation: CSVEVRLAGGTWETQYF.

This clone occurred a few times. V usage is TRBV30 and J usage is TRBJ1-4; D not resolved. Germline-derived CDR1 and CDR2 are GTSNPN and SVGIG (reference sequence). V lost 5 bases and J 5 bases, leaving 12 bases between the germline ends. This CDR3 has 13 amino acids. CDR3 bases: TGTGCCTGGGGAGAAGGAGGCAATGAAAAACTGTTTTTT. The encoded protein is CAWGEGGNEKLFF. Using reference TRBV30 and TRBJ1-4 for the parts outside the CDR3, the full variable domain is SQTIHQWPATLVQPVGSPLSLECTVEGTSNPNLYWYRQAAGRGLQLLFYSVGIGQISSEVPQNLSASRPQDRQFILSSKKLLLSDSGFYLCAWGEGGNEKLFFGSGTQLSVL.

Points on this clone: This same CDR3 is encoded by further DNA sequences in the sample. The chain is built from TRBV28 and TRBJ1-2; D is unresolved. CDR1 is MDHEN and CDR2 is SYDVKM in the germline V gene. Trimming removed 2 bases from V and 4 bases from J, with 5 bases in between. The CDR3 is made up of 12 amino acids. The CDR3 protein is CASSLEGYGYTF. The CDR3 DNA reads as TGTGCCAGCAGTTTAGAAGGCTATGGCTACACCTTC.

This clone was counted only a few times. The gene calls are TRBV4-1 and TRBJ2-7; D gene unclear. Looked up from germline, CDR1 is MGHRA and CDR2 is YSYEKL. The CDR3 loop spans 15 amino acids. Trimming took 0 bases from V and 2 from J, leaving 11 bases between them. CDR3 protein: CASSQERLTTYEQYF. The CDR3 DNA reads TGCGCCAGCAGCCAAGAGAGGCTAACTACCTACGAGCAGTACTTC.

The chain employs TRBV6-5 and TRBJ2-7; a possible D gene is TRBD2 (6 bases). V was cut by 2 bases and J by 7 bases, with 21 bases left in between. Germline CDR1 MNHEY, CDR2 SVGAGI. The CDR3 has 16 amino acids. In nucleotides, the CDR3 is TGTGCCAGCAGTTACCCGGGCACGGGAGAGAGAGGGGAGCAGTACTTC. Amino acids: CASSYPGTGERGEQYF.

In this sample, this clone turned up a few times. The rearrangement joins TRBV7-9 to TRBJ2-5, with D tentatively TRBD1 or TRBD2 (7 bases each). The CDR3 is made up of 16 amino acids. The V end lost 5 bases, the J end lost 5 bases, and 21 bases lay between the germline ends. Germline CDR1 and CDR2: SEHNR and FQNEAQ (reference sequence). The DNA of the CDR3 is TGTGCCAGCAGCCCCAGGGGGGGAGCCCCGGAGGAGACCCAGTACTTC. Amino acid sequence: CASSPRGGAPEETQYF.

This clone was found a few times. The J gene is TRBJ1-4, the V gene TRBV28, with 7 positions matching TRBD1. The CDR3 has 14 amino acids. V lost 4 bases, J lost 10 bases, and 9 bases stayed unmatched. The V gene's germline CDR1 is MDHEN and CDR2 SYDVKM. CDR3 sequence reads: CASSSTGAGGKLFF. DNA of the CDR3: TGTGCCAGCAGTTCAACAGGGGCCGGGGGAAAACTGTTTTTT.

This clone was seen more than once but under ten times. This sequence joins TRBV7-2 and TRBJ2-7; TRBD2 agrees at 11 bases. The J segment lost 4 bases and the V segment lost 4 bases, leaving 6 bases of the junction unmatched. This CDR3 comprises 15 residues. Per germline, CDR1 SGHTA and CDR2 FQGNSA. In DNA, the CDR3 is TGTGCCAGCAGCTCGCTAGCGGGAGGACGATACGAGCAGTACTTC. This gives the protein CASSSLAGGRYEQYF.

V usage is TRBV5-1 and J usage is TRBJ2-3; TRBD1 aligns across 9 bases. The CDR3 sequence is 15 residues long. The V gene end was trimmed by 4 bases and the J gene end by 0 bases; junction bases not matched to a gene: 3. In germline, CDR1 is SGHRS, CDR2 YFSETQ. As DNA, the CDR3 is TGCGCCAGCAGCCGTGACAGGGGGAGCACAGATACGCAGTATTTT. Its protein is CASSRDRGSTDTQYF.

This clone came up a few times. The V gene is TRBV5-6, the J gene TRBJ1-5; D gene unclear. CDR3 size: 13 residues. V lost 4 bases to trimming and J lost 5 bases, with 10 bases between them. CDR1 and CDR2 from the germline V gene are SGHDT and YYEEEE. CDR3 nucleotide sequence: TGTGCCAGCAGCCGCGGGTCCCATCAGCCCCAGCATTTT. Translation: CASSRGSHQPQHF.

CDR3 DNA: TGTGCCAGCAGTGAAGTATTGGCACAACTCGAGGACGAGCAGTACTTC. This gives the protein CASSEVLAQLEDEQYF. The chain carries TRBV6-1 and TRBJ2-7, with D unresolved. CDR1 is MNHNS, CDR2 SASEGT, per germline. There are 16 residues in the CDR3. Between the trimmed V and J ends, which lost 1 base and 5 bases, there was a span of 18 bases.

About this clone itself: The same CDR3 can be traced to other DNA sequences in this sample. The V gene is TRBV7-2, the J gene TRBJ2-3; D possibly corresponds to TRBD2 (6 bases). CDR3 length: 15 residues. Trimming pared 2 bases from V and 0 bases from J, leaving 9 bases between. Germline assignment: CDR1 SGHTA and CDR2 FQGNSA. The CDR3 loop is CASSLWGLSTDTQYF. CDR3 in DNA: TGTGCCAGCAGCTTATGGGGACTTAGCACAGATACGCAGTATTTT.

V gene TRBV19 combines with J gene TRBJ2-7; TRBD1 is a possible D gene (5 bases). The V and J ends lost 3 bases and 5 bases respectively, with 8 bases between them. CDR1 is LNHDA, CDR2 SQIVND, per germline (reference sequence). The CDR3 is made up of 12 amino acids. CDR3 bases: TGTGCCAGTAGTATTCACAGGAACGAGCAGTACTTC. Its translation: CASSIHRNEQYF.

This clone was seen a few times. V and J are TRBV6-6 and TRBJ1-2; TRBD1 is a possible D gene (5 bases). V was pared by 4 bases and J by 8 bases, with 11 bases between. CDR3 length equals 12 residues. CDR1 MNHNY and CDR2 SVGAGI come from the germline V gene (reference sequence). The CDR3 loop is CASSSWGNGYTF. The DNA for the CDR3 is TGTGCCAGCAGTTCTTGGGGGAACGGCTACACCTTC.

The chain uses TRBV9 and TRBJ2-3; 9 positions agree with TRBD2. CDR1 is SGDLS and CDR2 is YYNGEE in the germline V gene. J lost 12 bases, V lost 0 bases, and 8 bases had no gene match. The CDR3 has 14 residues. CDR3 nucleotides: TGTGCCAGCAGCGTAGCCCCAGCGGGGGGTGTACAGTATTTT. This gives the protein CASSVAPAGGVQYF.

The rearrangement links TRBV6-6 to TRBJ1-1; D perhaps matches TRBD1 (6 bases). Germline CDR1 is MNHNY and CDR2 is SVGAGI (reference sequence). The germline V and J ends were trimmed by 11 bases and 0 bases, with 10 bases remaining between them. The length of the CDR3 is 12 residues. CDR3 region: CACRTVNTEAFF. Here the CDR3 DNA reads TGTGCCTGTAGGACAGTGAACACTGAAGCTTTCTTT.

The V and J genes are TRBV10-1 and TRBJ2-1; a weak D match, TRBD2 (6 bases). With 3 bases removed from V and 4 bases from J, the gap between germline ends came to 13 bases. Germline assignment: CDR1 WNHNN and CDR2 SYGVQD (reference sequence). CDR3 length: 15 amino acids. CDR3 nucleotide sequence: TGCGCCAGCAGTGAAGGGGTAGCGGCGTACAATGAGCAGTTCTTC. Its protein product is CASSEGVAAYNEQFF.